The 24 T cell receptor beta chains given below trace back to one sample, sequenced in a study of OX40 agonist ivuxolimab in advanced cancers. The library was built by means of the immunoSEQ multiplex PCR assay. Entries here come from immuneACCESS through TCRdb and include only in-frame sequences with V and J called. Some clones fail to appear in such tables; in the studies checked, an unresolved V gene covers under half of the shortfall, and the cause of the remainder is unknown. The sample table contains about 91,000 clones; only one count was recorded for around 84% of them. 1.1% of the sample belongs to the ten largest clones. Material: CD4+ or CD8+ T cells sorted from blood, obtained in a trial of the OX40 agonist ivuxolimab. These receptors originate from an adult with an advanced solid tumor such as melanoma, head and neck, liver or kidney cancer.

This clone was seen more than once but under ten times. The V and J genes are TRBV6-5 and TRBJ2-7; D is perhaps TRBD1 or TRBD2 (5 bases each). The CDR3 sequence is 11 residues long. The V gene lost 8 bases and the J gene lost 6 bases, with 11 bases spanning the gap. Germline CDR1 MNHEY, CDR2 SVGAGI. CDR3 coding DNA: TGTGCCAGCCGAGGGGCCGGCGAGCAGTACTTC. Its translation: CASRGAGEQYF.

This rearrangement joins TRBV28 to TRBJ1-2, with D tentatively TRBD1 (6 bases). Looked up from germline, CDR1 is MDHEN and CDR2 is SYDVKM. Trimming took off 4 bases at V and 4 bases at J, with 13 bases between the two ends. The CDR3 covers 14 residues. The CDR3 bases are TGTGCCAGCAGTTCACAGGGAGTCGCCTATGGCTACACCTTC. This translates into CASSSQGVAYGYTF.

The V gene is TRBV28, the J gene TRBJ1-2; no clear D gene. Germline V gene lookup returns CDR1 MDHEN and CDR2 SYDVKM. This CDR3 contains 15 residues. Between the trimmed V and J ends, which lost 6 bases and 1 base, there was a span of 15 bases. CDR3 region: CASSLGSVDNYGYTF. The CDR3 bases are TGTGCCAGCAGCCTGGGGTCAGTTGATAACTATGGCTACACCTTC.

About this clone: A junction boundary mismatches the germline segment, possibly from a read error. The chain has TRBV19 and TRBJ2-5; D possibly corresponds to TRBD1 (9 bases). The CDR3 is 15 residues long. The germline V gene encodes CDR1 LNHDA and CDR2 SQIVND (reference sequence). CDR3 DNA: TGTGCCAGTAGAATAGCGGGACAGGGTCAAGAGACCCAGTACTTC. Its protein is CASRIAGQGQETQYF.

A note on this clone: Compared with germline, one end of the junction differs, possibly owing to a read error. The chain combines TRBV7-9 with TRBJ2-4; D might be TRBD2 (5 bases). Germline V gives CDR1 SEHNR, CDR2 FQNEAQ (reference sequence). The CDR3 has 14 amino acids. CDR3 coding DNA: TGTGCCAACAGCTTAGGAGGAACCGGGAACATTCAGTACTTC. Translating gives CANSLGGTGNIQYF.

The chain couples TRBV11-1 to TRBJ2-7; D may be TRBD1 (5 bases). V was shortened by 5 bases and J by 1 base, with 12 bases between the two germline ends. Germline values: CDR1 SGHAT, CDR2 FQDESV (reference sequence). The CDR3 consists of 14 residues. CDR3 residues: CASSRQYPSYEQYF. CDR3 bases: TGTGCCAGCAGCCGACAGTACCCGTCCTACGAGCAGTACTTC.

The rearrangement links TRBV27 to TRBJ1-3; TRBD1 might be the D (6 bases). CDR3 length equals 15 residues. V lost 7 bases to trimming and J lost 0 bases, with 13 bases between them. Germline CDR1 and CDR2: MNHEY and SMNVEV (reference sequence). Here the CDR3 DNA reads TGTGCCAGCAAGCAACAGGGAAGCTCTGGAAACACCATATATTTT. Amino acid sequence: CASKQQGSSGNTIYF.

This chain links TRBV11-2 with TRBJ1-5; D is unresolved. Germline V CDR1 and CDR2: SGHAT, FQNNGV. This CDR3 region has 14 residues. Trimming pared 2 bases from V and 1 base from J, leaving 6 bases between. The CDR3 region has the DNA TGTGCCAGCAGCTTATCTGGCAGCAATCAGCCCCAGCATTTT. As protein: CASSLSGSNQPQHF.

The chain couples TRBV9 to TRBJ1-3; D is uncertain. The length of the CDR3 is 15 residues. Trimming took off 2 bases at V and 0 bases at J, with 9 bases between the two ends. Germline V CDR1 and CDR2: SGDLS, YYNGEE. CDR3 protein: CASSVEGTSGNTIYF. The CDR3 coding sequence is TGTGCCAGCAGCGTTGAGGGAACCTCTGGAAACACCATATATTTT.

The chain recombines TRBV5-1 with TRBJ2-3; D possibly uses TRBD1 or TRBD2 (6 bases each). The CDR3 runs to 16 residues. V lost 4 bases, J lost 2 bases, and 17 bases lay in between. In germline, CDR1 is SGHRS, CDR2 YFSETQ. The CDR3 DNA reads as TGCGCCAGCAGCACCGGTTGGAGGGGGGCCACAGATACGCAGTATTTT. This translates into CASSTGWRGATDTQYF.

The J gene is TRBJ1-1, the V gene TRBV28; D is ambiguous. The CDR3 totals 18 residues. V lost 2 bases to trimming and J lost 1 base, with 20 bases between them. Germline CDR1 reads MDHEN; CDR2 reads SYDVKM. The CDR3: CASSLLDWRSLRNTEAFF. CDR3 bases: TGTGCCAGCAGTTTACTCGATTGGAGAAGCCTCAGGAACACTGAAGCTTTCTTT. The variable domain in full, completed from reference TRBV28 and TRBJ1-1, reads DVKVTQSSRYLVKRTGEKVFLECVQDMDHENMFWYRQDPGLGLRLIYFSYDVKMKEKGDIPEGYSVSREKKERFSLILESASTNQTSMYLCASSLLDWRSLRNTEAFFGQGTRLTVV.

V gene TRBV7-3 combines with J gene TRBJ2-6; the match to TRBD1 covers 11 bases. The CDR3 spans 21 residues. The germline gives CDR1 SGHTA, CDR2 FQGTGA. J was trimmed by 1 base and V by 5 bases; bases with no gene match: 16. The CDR3 loop reads CASSPRTGGADQRSGANVLTF. The CDR3 DNA reads as TGTGCCAGCAGCCCCCGGACAGGGGGCGCGGACCAACGTTCTGGGGCCAACGTCCTGACTTTC.

The CDR3 nucleotides read TGTGCCAGCTCACCCGGGCCCCTTGGGCCCCAGCATTTT. Translating it yields CASSPGPLGPQHF. The V call is TRBV18, the J call TRBJ1-5; D ambiguous. Between the trimmed V and J ends, which lost 3 bases and 9 bases, there was a span of 12 bases. Germline V gene data show CDR1 as KGHSH and CDR2 as LQKENI. This CDR3 region has 13 residues.

The V call is TRBV28, the J call TRBJ1-4; D is unresolved. Looked up from germline, CDR1 is MDHEN and CDR2 is SYDVKM. The CDR3 has 13 residues. V lost 5 bases to trimming and J lost 13 bases, with 17 bases between them. The CDR3 spells CASSPRKPTRLFF. The CDR3 bases are TGTGCCAGCAGTCCCCGAAAGCCCACGCGACTGTTTTTT.

The gene calls are TRBV7-2 and TRBJ1-1; D is unresolved. This CDR3 is 14 amino acids long. V lost 5 bases and J lost 1, with 11 bases in between. The germline CDR1 and CDR2 sequences are SGHTA and FQGNSA. The CDR3 coding sequence is TGTGCCAGCAGCCTAGGACGGGCGAACACTGAAGCTTTCTTT. Encoded protein: CASSLGRANTEAFF. Using reference TRBV7-2 and TRBJ1-1 for the parts outside the CDR3, the full variable domain is GAGVSQSPSNKVTEKGKDVELRCDPISGHTALYWYRQSLGQGLEFLIYFQGNSAPDKSGLPSDRFSAERTGGSVSTLTIQRTQQEDSAVYLCASSLGRANTEAFFGQGTRLTVV.

The chain recombines TRBV28 with TRBJ1-1, with 8 bases lining up with TRBD1. This CDR3 comprises 16 residues. The germline V gene has CDR1 MDHEN and CDR2 SYDVKM. V shed 2 bases, J shed 7 bases, and the junction held 12 bases outside the gene matches. This CDR3 reads CASSLTARGRVGEAFF. CDR3 nucleotides: TGTGCCAGCAGTTTAACGGCCAGGGGGCGAGTAGGTGAAGCTTTCTTT.

The chain couples TRBV5-1 to TRBJ1-2; D gene uncertain. The CDR3 length is 12 residues. CDR1 is SGHRS and CDR2 is YFSETQ in the germline V gene. Trimming took off 0 bases at V and 4 bases at J, with 4 bases between the two ends. The CDR3 protein is CASSLDVYGYTF. CDR3 sequence (DNA): TGCGCCAGCAGCTTGGACGTCTATGGCTACACCTTC.

The chain has TRBV28 and TRBJ2-5, with unresolved D. Germline CDR1 MDHEN, CDR2 SYDVKM. The V end was cut by 4 bases, the J end by 5 bases, with 11 bases between. This CDR3 is built from 13 residues. CDR3 bases: TGTGCCAGCAGTTCCGTCACGGCGGAGACCCAGTACTTC. This gives the protein CASSSVTAETQYF.

V and J are TRBV7-7 and TRBJ2-5; TRBD1 aligns across 7 bases. The last part of the DNA fits TRBJ2-7 better; the J call may be wrong. The CDR3 extends over 13 amino acids. Germline V gives CDR1 SSHAT, CDR2 FNYEAQ (reference sequence). The CDR3 DNA follows: TGTGCCAGCAGCCCCGGGACAGATAACGAGCAGTACTTC. It codes for CASSPGTDNEQYF.

The V and J genes are TRBV7-9 and TRBJ2-5; the match to TRBD1 covers 7 bases. V gave up 8 bases and J gave up 5 bases; unmatched junction bases: 11. The CDR3 runs to 14 residues. Germline assignment: CDR1 SEHNR and CDR2 FQNEAQ (reference sequence). CDR3 sequence: CASGQGGLGETQYF. CDR3 DNA: TGTGCCAGCGGGCAAGGGGGCCTTGGGGAGACCCAGTACTTC.

The V call is TRBV5-6, the J call TRBJ1-2; 8 bases map to TRBD1. The CDR3 length is 15 residues. Trimming removed 6 bases from V and 4 bases from J; junction bases left unmatched: 11. The germline gives CDR1 SGHDT, CDR2 YYEEEE. This CDR3 reads CASTLLDREAYGYTF. The DNA of the CDR3 is TGTGCCAGCACCCTCCTGGACAGGGAGGCCTATGGCTACACCTTC.

This clone was found a few times. CDR3: CASSQMRNSEGTDTQYF. The CDR3 DNA reads TGTGCCAGCAGCCAAATGAGGAATTCGGAGGGCACAGATACGCAGTATTTT. V gene TRBV4-2 combines with J gene TRBJ2-3, with a possible D match to TRBD2 (5 bases). This CDR3 has 17 residues. The germline CDR1 and CDR2 sequences are LGHNA and YNFKEQ. V dropped 2 bases and J dropped 1 base, with 16 bases sitting between them.

The rearrangement joins TRBV19 to TRBJ2-1; the D gene is possibly TRBD2 (6 bases). The germline V gene encodes CDR1 LNHDA and CDR2 SQIVND (reference sequence). The CDR3 runs to 13 residues. V was clipped by 8 bases and J by 4 bases, with 12 bases between them. CDR3 sequence reads: CASARLGYNEQFF. In DNA, the CDR3 is TGTGCCAGTGCTCGACTAGGTTACAATGAGCAGTTCTTC.

The CDR3 spells CASSQELTRGETQYF. The CDR3 nucleotides are TGTGCCAGCAGCCAAGAACTGACTAGAGGAGAGACCCAGTACTTC. The V and J genes are TRBV14 and TRBJ2-5; a weak D match, TRBD2 (6 bases). CDR1 SGHDN and CDR2 FVKESK come from the germline V gene. Trimming cost V 0 bases and J 4 bases, with 12 bases left between them. CDR3 length: 15 residues.